The clone carrying this T cell receptor (beta chain) came up a few times. Its cognate antigen is unknown. In total, each donor contributed a single heparinised blood draw that averaged around 0.12 L. This sample was included in a study of beta chain features in type 1 diabetes. All of the isolated RNA was reverse transcribed, so expressed TCRB transcripts were sequenced. TCRdb's copy holds only in-frame clones and misses some; the assay was immunoSEQ multiplex PCR. Among about 470,000 clones listed, 30% were seen once. Study-level points and caveats: A moderate, significant TCRB CDR3 shortening appeared in type 1 diabetes across four CD4+ subsets.

This CDR3 is 15 amino acids long. The V end was cut by 1 base, the J end by 0 bases, with 10 bases between. From germline, CDR1 is GTSNPN and CDR2 SVGIG (reference sequence). Sequenced: naive CD4+ T cells from blood. This clonotype originated in a man aged 18 to 29 in good health. The genes are TRBV30 and TRBJ2-1; D uncertain. CDR3 protein: CAWSGPLGSYNEQFF. The CDR3 nucleotides are TGTGCCTGGAGTGGGCCCCTGGGCTCCTACAATGAGCAGTTCTTC.